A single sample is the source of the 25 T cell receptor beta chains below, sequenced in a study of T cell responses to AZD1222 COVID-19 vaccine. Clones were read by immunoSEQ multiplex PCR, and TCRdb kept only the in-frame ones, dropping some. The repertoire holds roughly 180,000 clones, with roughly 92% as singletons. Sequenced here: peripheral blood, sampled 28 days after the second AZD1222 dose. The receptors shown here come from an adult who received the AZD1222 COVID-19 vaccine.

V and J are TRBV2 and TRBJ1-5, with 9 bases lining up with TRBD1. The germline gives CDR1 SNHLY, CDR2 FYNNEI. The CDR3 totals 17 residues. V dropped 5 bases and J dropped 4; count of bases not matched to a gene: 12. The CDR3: CASSQWGTGLGNQPQHF. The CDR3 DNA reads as TGTGCCAGCAGTCAATGGGGGACAGGGTTGGGAAATCAGCCCCAGCATTTT. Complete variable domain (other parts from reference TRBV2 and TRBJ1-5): EPEVTQTPSHQVTQMGQEVILRCVPISNHLYFYWYRQILGQKVEFLVSFYNNEISEKSEIFDDQFSVERPDGSNFTLKIRSTKLEDSAMYFCASSQWGTGLGNQPQHFGDGTRLSIL.

The CDR3 sequence: CASSVGASGSSLETQYF. DNA for the CDR3: TGTGCCAGCAGCGTAGGCGCTAGCGGGAGTAGCTTAGAGACCCAGTACTTC. The chain links TRBV9 to TRBJ2-5, with 10 bases fitting TRBD2. V shed 0 bases, J shed 4 bases, and the junction held 9 bases outside the gene matches. Germline V CDR1 and CDR2: SGDLS, YYNGEE. CDR3 length: 17 residues.

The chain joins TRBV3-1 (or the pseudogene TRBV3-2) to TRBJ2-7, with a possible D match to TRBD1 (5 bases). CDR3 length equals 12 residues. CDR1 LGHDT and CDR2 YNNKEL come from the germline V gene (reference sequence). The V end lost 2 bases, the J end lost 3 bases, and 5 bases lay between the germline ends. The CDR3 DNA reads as TGTGCCAGCAGCCAACAGGGCTACGAGCAGTACTTC. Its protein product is CASSQQGYEQYF.

CDR3 nucleotide sequence: TGTGCCAGCAGCTTTCGACAGGGAGGGTTTAATTCACCCCTCCACTTT. Translating gives CASSFRQGGFNSPLHF. The J gene is TRBJ1-6, the V gene TRBV9; 7 bases are a match to TRBD1. The CDR3 loop spans 16 amino acids. With V trimmed by 4 bases and J by 6 bases, 10 bases remained unmatched. From germline, CDR1 is SGDLS and CDR2 YYNGEE. Supplemented by reference TRBV9 and TRBJ1-6, the full variable domain reads DSGVTQTPKHLITATGQRVTLRCSPRSGDLSVYWYQQSLDQGLQFLIQYYNGEERAKGNILERFSAQQFPDLHSELNLSSLELGDSALYFCASSFRQGGFNSPLHFGNGTRLTVT.

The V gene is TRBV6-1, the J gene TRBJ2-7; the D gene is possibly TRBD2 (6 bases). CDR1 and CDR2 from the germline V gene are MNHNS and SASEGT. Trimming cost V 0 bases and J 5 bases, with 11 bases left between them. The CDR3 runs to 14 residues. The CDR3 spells CASSEAGGQDEQYF. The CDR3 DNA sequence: TGTGCCAGCAGTGAAGCGGGGGGTCAGGACGAGCAGTACTTC.

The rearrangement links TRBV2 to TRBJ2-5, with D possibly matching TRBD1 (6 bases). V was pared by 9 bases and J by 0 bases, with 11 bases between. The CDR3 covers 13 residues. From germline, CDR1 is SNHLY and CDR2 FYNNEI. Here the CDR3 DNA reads TGTGCCAGACAGGGACCGAACCAAGAGACCCAGTACTTC. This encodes CARQGPNQETQYF.

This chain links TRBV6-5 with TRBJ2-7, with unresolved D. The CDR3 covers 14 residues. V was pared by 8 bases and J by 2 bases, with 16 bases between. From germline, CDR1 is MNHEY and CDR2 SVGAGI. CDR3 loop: CASQSKGPPYEQYF. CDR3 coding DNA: TGTGCCAGCCAAAGCAAAGGGCCCCCCTACGAGCAGTACTTC.

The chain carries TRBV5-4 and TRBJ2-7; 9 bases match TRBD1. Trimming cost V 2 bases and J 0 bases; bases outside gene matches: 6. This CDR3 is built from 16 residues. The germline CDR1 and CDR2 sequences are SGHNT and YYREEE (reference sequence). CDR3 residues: CASSFGGTGSSYEQYF. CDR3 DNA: TGTGCCAGCAGCTTTGGGGGGACAGGGAGCTCCTACGAGCAGTACTTC.

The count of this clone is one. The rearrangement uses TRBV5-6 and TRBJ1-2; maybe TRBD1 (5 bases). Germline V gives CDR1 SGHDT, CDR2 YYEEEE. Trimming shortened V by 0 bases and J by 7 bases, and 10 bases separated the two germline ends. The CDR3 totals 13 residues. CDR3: CASSLGQGSGYTF. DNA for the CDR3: TGTGCCAGCAGCTTGGGCCAGGGTAGTGGCTACACCTTC.

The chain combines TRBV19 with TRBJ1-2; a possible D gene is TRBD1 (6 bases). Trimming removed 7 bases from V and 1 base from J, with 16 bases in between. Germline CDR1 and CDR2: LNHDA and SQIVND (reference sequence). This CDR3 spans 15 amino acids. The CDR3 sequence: CASTPDRDFNYGYTF. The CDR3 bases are TGTGCCAGTACCCCGGACAGAGATTTTAACTATGGCTACACCTTC.

Here the CDR3 reads CASSDRRTNTEAFF. The DNA of the CDR3 is TGTGCCAGTAGTGACCGCAGAACGAACACTGAAGCTTTCTTT. The chain employs TRBV19 and TRBJ1-1; D unresolved. The V end was cut by 5 bases, the J end by 1 base, with 11 bases between. This CDR3 comprises 14 residues. The germline V gene has CDR1 LNHDA and CDR2 SQIVND (reference sequence). Full variable domain (remainder filled in from reference TRBV19 and TRBJ1-1): DGGITQSPKYLFRKEGQNVTLSCEQNLNHDAMYWYRQDPGQGLRLIYYSQIVNDFQKGDIAEGYSVSREKKESFPLTVTSAQKNPTAFYLCASSDRRTNTEAFFGQGTRLTVV.

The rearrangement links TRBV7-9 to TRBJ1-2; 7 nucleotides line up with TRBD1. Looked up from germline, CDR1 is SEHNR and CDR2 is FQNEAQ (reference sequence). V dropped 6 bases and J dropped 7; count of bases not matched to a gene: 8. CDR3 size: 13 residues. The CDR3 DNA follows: TGTGCCAGCAGACAGACAGGGACCCTTGGCTACACCTTC. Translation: CASRQTGTLGYTF.

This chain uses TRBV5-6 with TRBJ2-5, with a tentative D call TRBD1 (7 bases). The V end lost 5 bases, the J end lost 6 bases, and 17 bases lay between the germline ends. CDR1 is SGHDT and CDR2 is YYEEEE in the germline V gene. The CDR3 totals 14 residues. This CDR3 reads CASRLQGGEKTQYF. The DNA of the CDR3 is TGTGCCAGCAGATTGCAGGGGGGCGAGAAGACCCAGTACTTC.

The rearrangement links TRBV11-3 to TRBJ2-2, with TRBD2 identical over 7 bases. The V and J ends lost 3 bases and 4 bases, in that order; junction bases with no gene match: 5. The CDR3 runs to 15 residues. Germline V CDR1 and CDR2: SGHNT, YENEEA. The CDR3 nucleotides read TGTGCCAGCAGCTTCGGGGGGTTAACCACCGGGGAGCTGTTTTTT. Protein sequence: CASSFGGLTTGELFF.

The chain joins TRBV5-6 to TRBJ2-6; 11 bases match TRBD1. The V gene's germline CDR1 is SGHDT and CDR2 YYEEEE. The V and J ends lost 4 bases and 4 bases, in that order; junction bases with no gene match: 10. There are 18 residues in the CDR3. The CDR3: CASSPHGQGAQGANVLTF. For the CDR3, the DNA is TGTGCCAGCAGCCCGCATGGACAGGGGGCGCAAGGGGCCAACGTCCTGACTTTC.

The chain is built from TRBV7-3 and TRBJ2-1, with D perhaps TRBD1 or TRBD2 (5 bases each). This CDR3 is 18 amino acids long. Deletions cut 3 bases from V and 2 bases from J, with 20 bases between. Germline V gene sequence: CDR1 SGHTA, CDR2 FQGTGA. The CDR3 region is CASSFKPPDRLPYNEQFF. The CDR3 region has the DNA TGTGCCAGCAGCTTCAAACCACCCGACAGACTACCCTACAATGAGCAGTTCTTC.

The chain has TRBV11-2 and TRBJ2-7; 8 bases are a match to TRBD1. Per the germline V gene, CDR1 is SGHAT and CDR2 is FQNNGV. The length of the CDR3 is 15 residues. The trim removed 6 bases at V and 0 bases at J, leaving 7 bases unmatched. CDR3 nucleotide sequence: TGTGCCAGCAGTTCCAGACAGGGGCCCTCCTACGAGCAGTACTTC. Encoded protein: CASSSRQGPSYEQYF.

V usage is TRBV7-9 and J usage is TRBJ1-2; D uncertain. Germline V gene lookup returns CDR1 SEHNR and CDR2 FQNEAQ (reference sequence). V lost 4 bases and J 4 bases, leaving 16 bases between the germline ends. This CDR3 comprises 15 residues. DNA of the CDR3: TGTGCCAGCAGCTCCCTGGGTCGGGGAAGCTATGGCTACACCTTC. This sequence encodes CASSSLGRGSYGYTF.

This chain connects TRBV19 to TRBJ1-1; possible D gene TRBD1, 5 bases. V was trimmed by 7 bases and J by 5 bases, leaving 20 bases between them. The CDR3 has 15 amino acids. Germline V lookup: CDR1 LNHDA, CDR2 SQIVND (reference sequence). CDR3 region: CASKLQELSGTEAFF. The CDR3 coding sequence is TGTGCCAGTAAGTTACAGGAGCTCAGTGGTACTGAAGCTTTCTTT.

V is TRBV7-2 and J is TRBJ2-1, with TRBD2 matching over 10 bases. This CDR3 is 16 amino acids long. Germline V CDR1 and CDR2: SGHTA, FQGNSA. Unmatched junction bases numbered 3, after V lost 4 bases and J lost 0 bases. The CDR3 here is CASSSIAGGSYNEQFF. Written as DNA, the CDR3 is TGTGCCAGCAGCTCAATAGCGGGAGGCTCCTACAATGAGCAGTTCTTC.

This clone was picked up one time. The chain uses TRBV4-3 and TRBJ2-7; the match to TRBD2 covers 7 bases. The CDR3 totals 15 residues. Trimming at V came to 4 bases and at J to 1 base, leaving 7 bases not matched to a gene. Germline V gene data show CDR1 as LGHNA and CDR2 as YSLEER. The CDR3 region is CASSLENGGSYEQYF. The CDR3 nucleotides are TGCGCCAGCAGCCTAGAAAACGGGGGGTCCTACGAGCAGTACTTC.

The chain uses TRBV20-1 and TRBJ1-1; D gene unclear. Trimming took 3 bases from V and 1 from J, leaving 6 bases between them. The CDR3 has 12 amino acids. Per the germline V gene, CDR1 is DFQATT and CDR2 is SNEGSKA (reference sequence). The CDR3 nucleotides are TGCAGTGCTAGTTCGGGGAACACTGAAGCTTTCTTT. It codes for CSASSGNTEAFF.

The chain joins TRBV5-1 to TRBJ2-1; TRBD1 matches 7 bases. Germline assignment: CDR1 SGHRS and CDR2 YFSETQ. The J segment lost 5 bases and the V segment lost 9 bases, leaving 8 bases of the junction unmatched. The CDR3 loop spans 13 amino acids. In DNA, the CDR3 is TGCGCCACGAGGGGGCGCCTGGACAATGAGCAGTTCTTC. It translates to CATRGRLDNEQFF.

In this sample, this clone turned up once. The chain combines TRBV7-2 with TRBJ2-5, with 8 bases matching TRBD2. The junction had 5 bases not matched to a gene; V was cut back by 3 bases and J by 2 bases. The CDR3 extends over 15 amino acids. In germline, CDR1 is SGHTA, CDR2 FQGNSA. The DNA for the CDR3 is TGTGCCAGCAGCTTTAGCGGGGCGCAACAAGAGACCCAGTACTTC. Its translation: CASSFSGAQQETQYF.

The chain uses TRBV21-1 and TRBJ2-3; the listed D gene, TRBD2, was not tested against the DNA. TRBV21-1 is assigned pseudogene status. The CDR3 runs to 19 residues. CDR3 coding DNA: TGTGCCAGCAGCAAACTTCCGGGAGTGGGGTCGGCTAGCACAGATACGCAGTATTTT. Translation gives CASSKLPGVGSASTDTQYF.